This passage covers 26 T cell receptor beta chains from one sample sequenced in a study of identical twins. TCRdb re-derived calls from the 5' RACE reads in MiXCR, one entry per CDR3 protein. This table holds approximately 630,000 distinct CDR3 sequences, roughly 7.2% found once. The same data also went into a second study, on yellow fever vaccine responses in identical twins.

Source material: PBMCs. These receptors all come from a woman aged 18 to 35 in good health.

This clonotype was observed a handful of times. The gene calls are TRBV6-2 or TRBV6-3 and TRBJ2-7; D possibly uses TRBD1 or TRBD2 (6 bases each). The V gene's germline CDR1 is MNHEY and CDR2 SVGEGT. V was shortened by 2 bases and J by 1 base, with 12 bases between the two germline ends. This CDR3 has 15 residues. The CDR3 DNA reads as TGTGCCAGCAGTTACGGCGGGACAATTTCCTACGAGCAGTACTTC. This encodes CASSYGGTISYEQYF.

Ten or more counts support this clonotype. This chain links TRBV12-3 or TRBV12-4 with TRBJ1-5; D is unresolved. The germline V and J ends were trimmed by 3 bases and 7 bases, with 13 bases remaining between them. The length of the CDR3 is 14 residues. The CDR3 protein is CASSFGRTGQPQHF. The CDR3 DNA reads as TGTGCCAGCAGTTTCGGTAGGACGGGCCAGCCCCAGCATTTT.

This clonotype was detected many times. V is TRBV12-3 or TRBV12-4 and J is TRBJ2-2; 7 bases are shared with TRBD1. V lost 5 bases, J lost 6 bases, and 6 bases stayed unmatched. This CDR3 has 14 amino acids. The DNA of the CDR3 is TGTGCCAGCAGTCCTACAGGGGTGTCCGGGGAGCTGTTTTTT. It yields the protein CASSPTGVSGELFF.

This clonotype appeared a few times. The chain couples TRBV28 to TRBJ2-1, with 14 bases aligning to TRBD2. V was pared by 6 bases and J by 6 bases, with 7 bases of the junction left unmatched. Germline V lookup: CDR1 MDHEN, CDR2 SYDVKM. The CDR3 runs to 16 residues. CDR3 coding DNA: TGTGCCAGCAGGGCCGGGACTAGCGGGGGAGGCAATGAGCAGTTCTTC. Encoded protein: CASRAGTSGGGNEQFF.

This clonotype has a handful of counts. The V and J genes are TRBV7-9 and TRBJ2-1, with D tentatively TRBD1 (5 bases). V was cut by 5 bases and J by 0 bases, with 8 bases left in between. The CDR3 has 14 residues. Germline V gene data show CDR1 as SEHNR and CDR2 as FQNEAQ (reference sequence). CDR3 region: CASSLDISYNEQFF. In DNA, the CDR3 is TGTGCCAGCAGCCTGGACATCTCCTACAATGAGCAGTTCTTC.

The chain couples TRBV24-1 to TRBJ2-1; 8 bases match TRBD1. From germline, CDR1 is KGHDR and CDR2 SFDVKD. The CDR3 length is 15 residues. After removal of 6 bases from V and 4 bases from J, the junction contained 7 bases not matched to a gene. The CDR3 bases are TGTGCCACCAGTAAACAGGGGGACCCATACAATGAGCAGTTCTTC. It yields the protein CATSKQGDPYNEQFF.

The rearrangement joins TRBV24-1 to TRBJ2-1, with unresolved D. CDR1 and CDR2 (germline): KGHDR, SFDVKD. Trimming took off 5 bases at V and 5 bases at J, with 12 bases between the two ends. The CDR3 sequence is 14 residues long. CDR3 sequence reads: CATSGELENNEQFF. CDR3 DNA sequence: TGTGCCACCAGTGGGGAACTGGAAAACAATGAGCAGTTCTTC.

The genes are TRBV6-6 and TRBJ1-1; the D is unclear. Germline V CDR1 and CDR2: MNHNY, SVGAGI (reference sequence). With 8 bases removed from V and 4 bases from J, the gap between germline ends came to 11 bases. The CDR3 runs 12 residues. The CDR3, as DNA: TGTGCCAGCCGGTCTCAATCCACTGAAGCTTTCTTT. Translating it yields CASRSQSTEAFF.

This clonotype appeared many times. This rearrangement joins TRBV10-2 to TRBJ2-7; 9 bases are a match to TRBD2. V lost 10 bases, J lost 1 base, and 5 bases stayed unmatched. The V gene's germline CDR1 is WSHSY and CDR2 SAAADI. The CDR3 has 13 residues. The CDR3 DNA reads TGCGCCACCCTGAGCGGGGGGTCCTACGAGCAGTACTTC. This sequence encodes CATLSGGSYEQYF.

The chain carries TRBV12-3 or TRBV12-4 and TRBJ2-7, with 11 bases aligning to TRBD2. V lost 9 bases and J lost 0; bases outside the gene matches: 1. This CDR3 has 13 residues. Here the CDR3 reads CASLAGGSYEQYF. The DNA of the CDR3 is TGTGCCAGTCTAGCGGGAGGCTCCTACGAGCAGTACTTC.

This clonotype was detected only a few times. The chain is built from TRBV4-1 and TRBJ2-3; 14 bases align to TRBD2. There are 17 residues in the CDR3. Germline CDR1 reads MGHRA; CDR2 reads YSYEKL. J was trimmed by 1 base and V by 3 bases; bases with no gene match: 3. The CDR3 nucleotides read TGCGCCAGCAGCCACGGACTAGCGGGGGGCGGCACAGATACGCAGTATTTT. Protein product: CASSHGLAGGGTDTQYF.

There are many counts of this clonotype. V is TRBV29-1 and J is TRBJ2-7, with unresolved D. CDR1 and CDR2 from the germline V gene are SQVTM and ANQGSEA. V lost 7 bases to trimming and J lost 0 bases, with 10 bases between them. CDR3 length: 12 amino acids. The CDR3 loop is CSAVIRSYEQYF. Written as DNA, the CDR3 is TGCAGCGCCGTCATTCGCTCCTACGAGCAGTACTTC.

This clonotype showed up just a few times. The gene calls are TRBV11-2 and TRBJ2-7; weak D call: TRBD1 (6 bases). Germline V gene lookup returns CDR1 SGHAT and CDR2 FQNNGV. Trimming shortened V by 3 bases and J by 2 bases, and 14 bases separated the two germline ends. The CDR3 covers 15 residues. The CDR3 protein is CASSFSTGLPYEQYV. CDR3 DNA sequence: TGTGCCAGCAGCTTTTCAACAGGGTTACCCTACGAGCAGTACGTC.

This clonotype was seen ten or more times. The J gene is TRBJ1-2, the V gene TRBV7-2, with a weak D call TRBD1 (6 bases). The CDR3 sequence is 15 residues long. Trimming removed 1 base at V and 4 bases at J, with 13 bases between. Germline V gives CDR1 SGHTA, CDR2 FQGNSA. CDR3 amino acids: CASSLESGAPYGYTF. In DNA, the CDR3 is TGTGCCAGCAGCTTAGAATCAGGGGCGCCCTATGGCTACACCTTC.

At least ten counts were recorded for this clonotype. The chain combines TRBV10-3 with TRBJ2-1; D unclear. CDR3 length equals 12 residues. Germline assignment: CDR1 ENHRY and CDR2 SYGVKD. V lost 3 bases to trimming and J lost 8 bases, with 8 bases between them. This CDR3 reads CAISEGLHEQFF. The CDR3 DNA sequence: TGTGCCATCAGTGAAGGGCTGCATGAGCAGTTCTTC.

The rearrangement uses TRBV6-4 and TRBJ2-3, with 11 bases lining up with TRBD2. Germline CDR1 and CDR2: MRHNA and SNTAGT. This CDR3 has 15 residues. Losses at the gene ends were 5 bases for V and 6 bases for J; bases not matched to a gene: 7. The CDR3 here is CASSQLAGDQDTQYF. The CDR3 DNA is TGTGCCAGCAGTCAACTAGCGGGGGACCAGGATACGCAGTATTTT.

This clonotype was picked up many times. The chain has TRBV18 and TRBJ1-5, with 10 nucleotides matching TRBD1. V shed 4 bases and J 5 bases; nucleotides not matched to a gene: 8. The CDR3 has 16 residues. CDR1 KGHSH and CDR2 LQKENI come from the germline V gene. CDR3 in amino acids: CASSLTRTGGDQPQHF. The DNA of the CDR3 is TGTGCCAGCTCACTAACACGGACAGGGGGGGATCAGCCCCAGCATTTT.

This clonotype was seen repeatedly, ten times or more. J is TRBJ1-5 and V is TRBV5-6; tentative D call: TRBD1 (5 bases). Germline V lookup: CDR1 SGHDT, CDR2 YYEEEE. This CDR3 spans 14 amino acids. Trimming removed 7 bases from V and 0 bases from J, with 11 bases in between. The CDR3 nucleotides are TGTGCCAGCCGCCGGGACGGTAGCAATCAGCCCCAGCATTTT. The encoded protein is CASRRDGSNQPQHF.

This clonotype turned up a few times. The V and J genes are TRBV27 and TRBJ1-5; D not resolved. Trimming cost V 5 bases and J 6 bases, with 11 bases left between them. Per the germline V gene, CDR1 is MNHEY and CDR2 is SMNVEV (reference sequence). The CDR3 runs to 13 residues. As DNA, the CDR3 is TGTGCCAGCAGTCCTCGAGCAGGTCAGCCCCAGCATTTT. Residues: CASSPRAGQPQHF.

The gene calls are TRBV7-9 and TRBJ2-7; TRBD2 is a possible D gene (5 bases). CDR1 is SEHNR and CDR2 is FQNEAQ in the germline V gene (reference sequence). The V gene lost 5 bases and the J gene lost 6 bases, with 17 bases spanning the gap. This CDR3 has 14 residues. The CDR3 bases are TGTGCCAGCAGCCGTTTGAGGGAGAACGGCGAGCAGTACTTC. Its translation is CASSRLRENGEQYF.

This clonotype was counted many times. The chain uses TRBV3-1 and TRBJ1-2; unclear D gene. Germline CDR1 and CDR2: LGHDT and YNNKEL (reference sequence). CDR3 length: 15 residues. V shed 3 bases and J shed 8 bases, with 19 bases lying between them. CDR3 sequence: CASSQKVSSRGGYTF. The CDR3 DNA follows: TGTGCCAGCAGCCAGAAGGTCTCCTCCAGAGGCGGCTACACCTTC.

The sample holds many counts of this clonotype. V usage is TRBV28 and J usage is TRBJ2-1, with D perhaps TRBD1 or TRBD2 (7 bases each). The CDR3 spans 14 residues. Germline V lookup: CDR1 MDHEN, CDR2 SYDVKM. V was cut by 10 bases and J by 3 bases, with 16 bases left in between. CDR3 DNA sequence: TGTGCCACAAAGCGGGACAGCAGCTACAATGAGCAGTTCTTC. Protein product: CATKRDSSYNEQFF.

This clonotype was seen many times. The gene calls are TRBV24-1 and TRBJ2-5; 7 positions agree with TRBD1. Trimming at V came to 4 bases and at J to 3 bases, leaving 7 bases not matched to a gene. Germline CDR1 is KGHDR and CDR2 is SFDVKD. The CDR3 is made up of 15 amino acids. The CDR3 here is CATSDPYRGEETQYF. CDR3 nucleotide sequence: TGTGCCACCAGTGACCCCTACAGGGGTGAAGAGACCCAGTACTTC.

Many counts were recorded for this clonotype. V gene TRBV12-3 or TRBV12-4 combines with J gene TRBJ1-1; 8 bases are a match to TRBD1. The V segment lost 6 bases and the J segment 5 bases; nucleotides outside the gene matches: 8. The CDR3 has 14 residues. The CDR3 here is CASRTDRGGTEAFF. The CDR3 coding sequence is TGTGCCAGCAGAACCGACAGGGGAGGGACTGAAGCTTTCTTT.

This clonotype was found a few times. This chain connects TRBV7-2 to TRBJ2-1, with TRBD1 identical over 9 bases. Unmatched junction bases numbered 4, after V lost 5 bases and J lost 5 bases. Germline CDR1 reads SGHTA; CDR2 reads FQGNSA. This CDR3 comprises 14 residues. CDR3 loop: CASSVDRGNNEQFF. For the CDR3, the DNA is TGTGCCAGCAGCGTCGACAGGGGGAACAATGAGCAGTTCTTC. The full variable domain, in which reference TRBV7-2 and TRBJ2-1 provide the parts outside the CDR3, is GAGVSQSPSNKVTEKGKDVELRCDPISGHTALYWYRQSLGQGLEFLIYFQGNSAPDKSGLPSDRFSAERTGGSVSTLTIQRTQQEDSAVYLCASSVDRGNNEQFFGPGTRLTVL.

This clonotype came up a few times. The genes are TRBV4-1 and TRBJ2-1; 15 positions match TRBD2. This CDR3 has 17 residues. J was trimmed by 6 bases and V by 1 base; bases with no gene match: 4. Germline V gene data show CDR1 as MGHRA and CDR2 as YSYEKL. The DNA for the CDR3 is TGCGCCAGCAGCCAAGGGACTAGCGGGAGGGCACTCAATGAGCAGTTCTTC. It yields the protein CASSQGTSGRALNEQFF.